This TCR beta chain was recovered during a study of T cells in Graves' hyperthyroidism and ophthalmopathy. This clonotype was detected many times. Antigen unknown. Study-level findings and limits: Researchers found most expanded thyroid clonotypes above 0.001 in blood as well.

TCR beta CDR3 sequences were amplified from RNA transcripts. An initial round of RT-PCR targeting the TCR CDR3 relied on the HTBI primer set. TCRdb independently ran MiXCR on the multiplex PCR reads; one entry per CDR3 protein. The sample carries more than 300,000 distinct CDR3 sequences, less than 20% recorded once. Trimming took 1 base from V and 5 from J; bases not matched to a gene: 6. The CDR3 has 16 residues. The germline CDR1 and CDR2 sequences are SGHTA and FQGNSA. The V gene is TRBV7-2, the J gene TRBJ2-5; 11 bases are a match to TRBD2. The TCR originated in a man in his late teens or twenties with Graves' ophthalmopathy. Sample: blood. The CDR3 bases are TGTGCCAGCAGCTTAGGGGTTAGCGGGGGGGCGGAGACCCAGTACTTC. This translates into CASSLGVSGGAETQYF.